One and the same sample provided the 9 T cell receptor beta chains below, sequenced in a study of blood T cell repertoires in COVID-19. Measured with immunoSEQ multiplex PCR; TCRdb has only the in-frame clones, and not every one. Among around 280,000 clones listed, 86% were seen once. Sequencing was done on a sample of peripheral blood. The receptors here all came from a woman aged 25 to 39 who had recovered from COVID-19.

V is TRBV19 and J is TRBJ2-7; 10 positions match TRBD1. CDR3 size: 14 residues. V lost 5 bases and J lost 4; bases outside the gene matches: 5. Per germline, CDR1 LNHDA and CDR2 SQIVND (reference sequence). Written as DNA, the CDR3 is TGTGCCAGTAGTTCGGGGGACAGGGGATACGAGCAGTACTTC. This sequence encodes CASSSGDRGYEQYF.

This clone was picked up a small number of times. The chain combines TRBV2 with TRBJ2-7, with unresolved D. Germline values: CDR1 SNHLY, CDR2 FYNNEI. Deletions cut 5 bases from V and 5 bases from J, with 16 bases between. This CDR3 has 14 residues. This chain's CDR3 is CASSLTNSPHEQYF. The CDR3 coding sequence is TGTGCCAGCAGTCTAACTAATTCCCCCCACGAGCAGTACTTC.

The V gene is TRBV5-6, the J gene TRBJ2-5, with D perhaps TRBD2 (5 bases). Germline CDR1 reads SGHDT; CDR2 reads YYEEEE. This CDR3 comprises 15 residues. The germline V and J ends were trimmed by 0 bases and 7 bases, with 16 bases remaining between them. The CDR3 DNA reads TGTGCCAGCAGCTTGGAGGCTGGGCGGGCGTGGACCCAGTACTTC. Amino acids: CASSLEAGRAWTQYF.

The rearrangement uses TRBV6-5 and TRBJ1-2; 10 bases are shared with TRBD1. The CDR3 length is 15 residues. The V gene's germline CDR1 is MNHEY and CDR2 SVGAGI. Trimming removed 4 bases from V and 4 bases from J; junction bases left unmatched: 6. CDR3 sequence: CASSSQGQGSYGYTF. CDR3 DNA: TGTGCCAGCAGTTCGCAGGGACAGGGGAGCTATGGCTACACCTTC.

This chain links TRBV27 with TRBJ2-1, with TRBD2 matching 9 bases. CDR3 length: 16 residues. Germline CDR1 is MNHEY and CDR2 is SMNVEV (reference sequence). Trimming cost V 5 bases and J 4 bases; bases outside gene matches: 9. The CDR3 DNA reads TGTGCCAGCAGTCTATTAGCGGGGGCCACTTACAATGAGCAGTTCTTC. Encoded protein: CASSLLAGATYNEQFF.

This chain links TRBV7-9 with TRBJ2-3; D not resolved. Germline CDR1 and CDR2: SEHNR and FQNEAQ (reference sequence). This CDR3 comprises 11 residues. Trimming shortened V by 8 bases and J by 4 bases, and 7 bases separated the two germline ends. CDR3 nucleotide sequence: TGTGCCAGCCATCGGTCAGATACGCAGTATTTT. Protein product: CASHRSDTQYF.

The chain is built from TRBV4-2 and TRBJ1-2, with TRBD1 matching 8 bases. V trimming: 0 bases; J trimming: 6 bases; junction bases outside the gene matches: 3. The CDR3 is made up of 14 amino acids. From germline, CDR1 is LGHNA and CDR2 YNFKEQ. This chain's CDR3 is CASSQDHRGDGYTF. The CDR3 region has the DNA TGTGCCAGCAGCCAAGATCACAGGGGGGATGGCTACACCTTC.

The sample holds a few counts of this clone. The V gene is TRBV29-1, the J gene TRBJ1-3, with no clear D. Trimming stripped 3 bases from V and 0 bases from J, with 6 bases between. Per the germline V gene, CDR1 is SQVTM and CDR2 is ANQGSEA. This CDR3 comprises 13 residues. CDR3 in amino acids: CSVETNSGNTIYF. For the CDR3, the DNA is TGCAGCGTTGAGACAAACTCTGGAAACACCATATATTTT.

CDR3 nucleotide sequence: TGTGCCAGCAGCCTCGCGGCGGGGGGCAATCAGCCCCAGCATTTT. Translating it yields CASSLAAGGNQPQHF. The chain links TRBV5-6 to TRBJ1-5; perhaps TRBD1 as D (5 bases). V lost 4 bases, J lost 2 bases, and 13 bases lay in between. Germline values: CDR1 SGHDT, CDR2 YYEEEE. The CDR3 is made up of 15 amino acids.